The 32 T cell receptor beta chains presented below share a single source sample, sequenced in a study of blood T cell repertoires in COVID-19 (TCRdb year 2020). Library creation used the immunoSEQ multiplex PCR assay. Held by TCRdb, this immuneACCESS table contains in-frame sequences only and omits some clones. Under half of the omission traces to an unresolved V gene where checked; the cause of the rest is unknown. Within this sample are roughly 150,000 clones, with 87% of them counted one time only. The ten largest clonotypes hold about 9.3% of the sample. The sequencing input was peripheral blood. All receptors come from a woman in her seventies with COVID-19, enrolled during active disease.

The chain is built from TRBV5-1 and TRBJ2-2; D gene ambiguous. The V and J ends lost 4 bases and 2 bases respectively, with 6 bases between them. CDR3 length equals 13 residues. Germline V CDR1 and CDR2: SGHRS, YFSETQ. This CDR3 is CASSTLNTGELFF. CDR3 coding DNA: TGCGCCAGCAGCACACTAAACACCGGGGAGCTGTTTTTT.

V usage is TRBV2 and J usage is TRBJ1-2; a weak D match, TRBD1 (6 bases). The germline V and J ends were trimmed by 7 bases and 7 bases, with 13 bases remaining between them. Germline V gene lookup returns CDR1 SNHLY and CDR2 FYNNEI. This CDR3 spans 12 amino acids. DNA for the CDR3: TGTGCCAGCAACTCAGGGGTGGGTGGCTACACCTTC. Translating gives CASNSGVGGYTF.

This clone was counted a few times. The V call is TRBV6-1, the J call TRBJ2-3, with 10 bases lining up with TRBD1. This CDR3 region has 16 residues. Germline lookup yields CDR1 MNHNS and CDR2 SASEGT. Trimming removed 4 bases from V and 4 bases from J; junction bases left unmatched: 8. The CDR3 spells CASSARDRGMSDTQYF. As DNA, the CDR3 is TGTGCCAGCAGTGCCCGGGACAGGGGAATGTCAGATACGCAGTATTTT.

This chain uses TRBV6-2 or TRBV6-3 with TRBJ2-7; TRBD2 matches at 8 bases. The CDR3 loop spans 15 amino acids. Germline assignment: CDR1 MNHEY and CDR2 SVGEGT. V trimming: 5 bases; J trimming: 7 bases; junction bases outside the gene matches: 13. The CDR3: CASSDAGTRVWEQYF. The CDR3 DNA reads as TGTGCCAGCAGTGACGCCGGGACTAGGGTATGGGAGCAGTACTTC.

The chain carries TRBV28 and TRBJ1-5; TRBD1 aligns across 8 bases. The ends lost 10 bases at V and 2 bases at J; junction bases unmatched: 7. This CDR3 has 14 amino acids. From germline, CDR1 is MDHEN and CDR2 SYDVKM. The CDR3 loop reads CATLTGARNQPQHF. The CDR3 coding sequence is TGTGCCACCTTGACAGGGGCCCGCAATCAGCCCCAGCATTTT.

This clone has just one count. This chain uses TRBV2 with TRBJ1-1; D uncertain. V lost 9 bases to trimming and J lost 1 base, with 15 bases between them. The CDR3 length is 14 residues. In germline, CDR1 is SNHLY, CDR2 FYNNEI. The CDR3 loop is CASEVGGKNTEAFF. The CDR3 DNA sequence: TGTGCCAGTGAGGTCGGAGGGAAGAACACTGAAGCTTTCTTT.

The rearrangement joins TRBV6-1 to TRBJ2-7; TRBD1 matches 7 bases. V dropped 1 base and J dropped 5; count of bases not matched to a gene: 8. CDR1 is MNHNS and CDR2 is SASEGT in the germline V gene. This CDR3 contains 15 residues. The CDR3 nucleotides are TGTGCCAGCAGTGAAGGGGCAGGGGGTTTTCACGAGCAGTACTTC. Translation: CASSEGAGGFHEQYF.

The CDR3 loop is CASSRQDLGSPLHF. The CDR3 DNA reads TGTGCCAGCAGTCGACAGGACCTAGGCTCACCCCTCCACTTT. The V and J genes are TRBV3-1 (or the pseudogene TRBV3-2) and TRBJ1-6, with D possibly matching TRBD1 (6 bases). Trimming stripped 6 bases from V and 10 bases from J, with 16 bases between. Germline CDR1 and CDR2: LGHDT and YNNKEL (reference sequence). The CDR3 is 14 residues long.

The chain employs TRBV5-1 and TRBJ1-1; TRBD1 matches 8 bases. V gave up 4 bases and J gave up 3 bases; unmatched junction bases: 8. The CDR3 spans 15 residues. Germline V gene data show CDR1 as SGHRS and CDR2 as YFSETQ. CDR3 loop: CASSQQTGGYTEAFF. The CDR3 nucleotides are TGCGCCAGCAGCCAACAAACAGGGGGTTACACTGAAGCTTTCTTT.

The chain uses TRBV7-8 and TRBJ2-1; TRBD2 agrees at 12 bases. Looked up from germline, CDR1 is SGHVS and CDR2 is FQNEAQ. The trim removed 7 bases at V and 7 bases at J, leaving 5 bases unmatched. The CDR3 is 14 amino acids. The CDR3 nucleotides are TGTGCCAGCAATCCCCTAGCGGGGGGGAATGAGCAGTTCTTC. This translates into CASNPLAGGNEQFF.

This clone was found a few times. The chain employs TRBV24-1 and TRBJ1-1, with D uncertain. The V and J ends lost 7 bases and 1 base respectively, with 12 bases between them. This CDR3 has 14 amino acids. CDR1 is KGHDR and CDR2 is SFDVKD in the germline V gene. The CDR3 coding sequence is TGTGCCACCAGCATGAACAGTCAGAACACTGAAGCTTTCTTT. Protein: CATSMNSQNTEAFF.

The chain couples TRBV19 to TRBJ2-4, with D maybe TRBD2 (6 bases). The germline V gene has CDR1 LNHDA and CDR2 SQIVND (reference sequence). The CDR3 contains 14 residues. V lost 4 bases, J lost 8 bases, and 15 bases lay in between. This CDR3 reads CASSTGLRRDIQYF. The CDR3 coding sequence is TGTGCCAGTAGTACGGGACTCCGGCGGGACATTCAGTACTTC.

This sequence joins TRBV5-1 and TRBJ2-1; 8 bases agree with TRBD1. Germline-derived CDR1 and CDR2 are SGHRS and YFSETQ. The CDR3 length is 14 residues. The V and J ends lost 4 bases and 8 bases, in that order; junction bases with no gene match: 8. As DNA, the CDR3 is TGCGCCAGCAGCGCGGACAGGGTTGATGATGAGCAGTTCTTC. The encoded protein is CASSADRVDDEQFF. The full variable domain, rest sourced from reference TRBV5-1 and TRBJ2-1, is KAGVTQTPRYLIKTRGQQVTLSCSPISGHRSVSWYQQTPGQGLQFLFEYFSETQRNKGNFPGRFSGRQFSNSRSEMNVSTLELGDSALYLCASSADRVDDEQFFGPGTRLTVL.

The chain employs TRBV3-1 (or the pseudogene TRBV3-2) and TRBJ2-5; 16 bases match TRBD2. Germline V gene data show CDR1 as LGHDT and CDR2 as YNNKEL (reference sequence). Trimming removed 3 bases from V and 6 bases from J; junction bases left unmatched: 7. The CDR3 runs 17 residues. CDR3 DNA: TGTGCCAGCAGCCACGGGACTAGCGGGGGGGCTGGAAAGACCCAGTACTTC. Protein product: CASSHGTSGGAGKTQYF.

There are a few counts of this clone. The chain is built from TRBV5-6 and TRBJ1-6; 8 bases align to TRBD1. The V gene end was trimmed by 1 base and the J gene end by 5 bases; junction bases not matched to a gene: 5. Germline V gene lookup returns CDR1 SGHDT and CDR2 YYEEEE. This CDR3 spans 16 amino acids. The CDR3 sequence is CASSLLGTGDNSPLHF. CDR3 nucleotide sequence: TGTGCCAGCAGCTTGCTCGGGACAGGAGATAATTCACCCCTCCACTTT. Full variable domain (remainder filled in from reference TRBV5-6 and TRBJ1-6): DAGVTQSPTHLIKTRGQQVTLRCSPKSGHDTVSWYQQALGQGPQFIFQYYEEEERQRGNFPDRFSGHQFPNYSSELNVNALLLGDSALYLCASSLLGTGDNSPLHFGNGTRLTVT.

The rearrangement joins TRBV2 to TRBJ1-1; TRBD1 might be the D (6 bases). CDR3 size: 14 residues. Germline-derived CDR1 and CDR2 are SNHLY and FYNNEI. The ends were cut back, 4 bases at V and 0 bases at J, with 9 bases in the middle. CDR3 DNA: TGTGCCAGCAGTGCGGACAGCTTGAACACTGAAGCTTTCTTT. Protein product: CASSADSLNTEAFF.

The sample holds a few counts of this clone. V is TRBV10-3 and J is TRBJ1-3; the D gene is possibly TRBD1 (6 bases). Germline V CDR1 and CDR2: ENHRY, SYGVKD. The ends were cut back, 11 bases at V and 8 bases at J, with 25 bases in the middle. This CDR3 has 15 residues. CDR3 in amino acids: CASGETGFSRDTIYF. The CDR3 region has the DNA TGTGCCTCAGGGGAGACGGGCTTCTCTAGGGACACCATATATTTT.

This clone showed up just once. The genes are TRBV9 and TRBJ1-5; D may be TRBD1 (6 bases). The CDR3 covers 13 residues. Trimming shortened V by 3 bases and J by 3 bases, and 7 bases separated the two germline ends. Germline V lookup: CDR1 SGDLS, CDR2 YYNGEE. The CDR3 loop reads CASSGQDNQPQHF. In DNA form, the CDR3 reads TGTGCCAGCAGCGGACAGGACAATCAGCCCCAGCATTTT.

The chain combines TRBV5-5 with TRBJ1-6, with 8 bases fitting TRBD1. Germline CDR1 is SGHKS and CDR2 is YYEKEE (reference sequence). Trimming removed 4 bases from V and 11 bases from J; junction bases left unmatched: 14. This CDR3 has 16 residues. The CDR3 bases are TGTGCCAGCAGCCCCGTGGCAGGGGGCGATCATACACCCCTCCACTTT. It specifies CASSPVAGGDHTPLHF.

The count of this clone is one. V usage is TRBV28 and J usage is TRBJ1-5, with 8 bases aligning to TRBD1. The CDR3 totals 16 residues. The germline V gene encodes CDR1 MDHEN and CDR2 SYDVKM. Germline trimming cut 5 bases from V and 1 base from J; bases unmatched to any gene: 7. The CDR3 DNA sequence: TGTGCCAGCAGTCCCGACAGGGGAGTAAGCAATCAGCCCCAGCATTTT. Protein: CASSPDRGVSNQPQHF.

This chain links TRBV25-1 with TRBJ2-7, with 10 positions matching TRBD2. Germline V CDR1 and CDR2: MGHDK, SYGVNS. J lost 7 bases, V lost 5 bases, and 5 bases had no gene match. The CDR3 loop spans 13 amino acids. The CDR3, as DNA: TGTGCCAGCAGTCTAGCGGGGGTTAGGGAGCAGTACTTC. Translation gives CASSLAGVREQYF.

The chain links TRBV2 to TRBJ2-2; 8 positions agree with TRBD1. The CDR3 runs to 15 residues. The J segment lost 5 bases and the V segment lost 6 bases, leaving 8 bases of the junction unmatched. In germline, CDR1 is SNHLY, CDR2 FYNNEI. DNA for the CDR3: TGTGCCAGCAGGAACCGGGACAGGAGAACCGGGGAGCTGTTTTTT. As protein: CASRNRDRRTGELFF.

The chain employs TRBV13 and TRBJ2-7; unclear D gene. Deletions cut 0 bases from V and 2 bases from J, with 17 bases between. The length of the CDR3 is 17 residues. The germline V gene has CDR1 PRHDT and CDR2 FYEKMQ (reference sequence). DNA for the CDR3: TGTGCCAGCAGCTTAGGCCCTCGGTACGGTTACCCCTACGAGCAGTACTTC. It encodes CASSLGPRYGYPYEQYF.

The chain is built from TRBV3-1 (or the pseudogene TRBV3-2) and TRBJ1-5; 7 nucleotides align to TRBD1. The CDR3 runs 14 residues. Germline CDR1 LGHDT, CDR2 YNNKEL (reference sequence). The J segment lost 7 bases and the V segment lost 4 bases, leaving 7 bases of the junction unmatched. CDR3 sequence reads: CASSRTGVLQPQHF. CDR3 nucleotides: TGTGCCAGCAGCCGAACAGGGGTCTTACAGCCCCAGCATTTT.

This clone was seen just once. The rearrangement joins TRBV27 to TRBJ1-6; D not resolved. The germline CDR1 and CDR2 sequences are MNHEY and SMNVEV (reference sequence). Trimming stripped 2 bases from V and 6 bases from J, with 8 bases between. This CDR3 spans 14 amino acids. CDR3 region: CASSLNSINSPLHF. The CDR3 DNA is TGTGCCAGCAGTTTAAACAGCATTAATTCACCCCTCCACTTT.

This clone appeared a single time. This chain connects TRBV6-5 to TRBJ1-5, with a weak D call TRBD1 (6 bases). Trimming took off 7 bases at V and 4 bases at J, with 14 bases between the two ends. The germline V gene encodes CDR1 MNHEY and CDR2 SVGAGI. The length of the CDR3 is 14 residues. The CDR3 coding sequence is TGTGCCAGCATTTCCGACAGGACTAATCAGCCCCAGCATTTT. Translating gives CASISDRTNQPQHF.

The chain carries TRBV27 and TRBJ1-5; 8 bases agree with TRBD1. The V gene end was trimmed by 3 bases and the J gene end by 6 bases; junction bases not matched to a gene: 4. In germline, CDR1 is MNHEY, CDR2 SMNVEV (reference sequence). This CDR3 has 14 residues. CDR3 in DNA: TGTGCCAGCAGTTTTACAGGGGGGAGTCAGCCCCAGCATTTT. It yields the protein CASSFTGGSQPQHF.

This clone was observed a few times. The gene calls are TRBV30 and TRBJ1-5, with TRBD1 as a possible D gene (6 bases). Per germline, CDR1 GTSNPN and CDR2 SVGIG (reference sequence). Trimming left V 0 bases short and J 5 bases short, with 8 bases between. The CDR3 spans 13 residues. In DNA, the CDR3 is TGTGCCTGGAGTGTACAGGGTTATCAGCCCCAGCATTTT. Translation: CAWSVQGYQPQHF. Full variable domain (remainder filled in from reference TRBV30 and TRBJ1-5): SQTIHQWPATLVQPVGSPLSLECTVEGTSNPNLYWYRQAAGRGLQLLFYSVGIGQISSEVPQNLSASRPQDRQFILSSKKLLLSDSGFYLCAWSVQGYQPQHFGDGTRLSIL.

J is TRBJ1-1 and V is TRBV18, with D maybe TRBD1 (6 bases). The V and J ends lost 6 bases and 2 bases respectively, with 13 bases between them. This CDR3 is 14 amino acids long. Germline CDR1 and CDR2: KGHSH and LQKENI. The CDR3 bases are TGTGCCAGCTCCCCAGGGGCAGGTAACACTGAAGCTTTCTTT. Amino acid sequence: CASSPGAGNTEAFF.

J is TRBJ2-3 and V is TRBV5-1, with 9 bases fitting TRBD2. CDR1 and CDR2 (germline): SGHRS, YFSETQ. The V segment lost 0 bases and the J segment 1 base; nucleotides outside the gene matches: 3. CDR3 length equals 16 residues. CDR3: CASSLEVAGGTDTQYF. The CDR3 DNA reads TGCGCCAGCAGCTTGGAGGTAGCGGGGGGCACAGATACGCAGTATTTT.

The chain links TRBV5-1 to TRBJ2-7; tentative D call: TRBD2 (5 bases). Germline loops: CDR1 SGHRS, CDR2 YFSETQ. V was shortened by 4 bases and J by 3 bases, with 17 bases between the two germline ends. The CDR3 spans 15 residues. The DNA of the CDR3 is TGCGCCAGCAGCCCCGTAAGGACCGGACTCTACGAGCAGTACTTC. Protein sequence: CASSPVRTGLYEQYF.

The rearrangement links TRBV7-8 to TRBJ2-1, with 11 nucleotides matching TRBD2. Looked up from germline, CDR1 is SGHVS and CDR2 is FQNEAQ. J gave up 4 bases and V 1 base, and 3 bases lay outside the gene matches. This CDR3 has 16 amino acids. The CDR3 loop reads CASSLVGTSGYNEQFF. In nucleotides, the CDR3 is TGTGCCAGCAGCTTAGTTGGGACTAGCGGTTACAATGAGCAGTTCTTC.